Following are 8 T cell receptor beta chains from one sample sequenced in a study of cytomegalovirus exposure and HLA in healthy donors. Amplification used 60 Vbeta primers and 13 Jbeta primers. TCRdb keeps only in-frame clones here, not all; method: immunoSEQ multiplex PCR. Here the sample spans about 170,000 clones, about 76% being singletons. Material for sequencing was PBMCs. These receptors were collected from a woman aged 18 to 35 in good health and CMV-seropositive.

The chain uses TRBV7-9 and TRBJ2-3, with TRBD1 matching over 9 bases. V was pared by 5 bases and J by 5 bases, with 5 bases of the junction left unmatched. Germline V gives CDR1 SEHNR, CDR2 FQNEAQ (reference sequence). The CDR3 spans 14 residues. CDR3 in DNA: TGTGCCAGCAGCCGGGACAGGGAAGAAGATACGCAGTATTTT. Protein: CASSRDREEDTQYF.

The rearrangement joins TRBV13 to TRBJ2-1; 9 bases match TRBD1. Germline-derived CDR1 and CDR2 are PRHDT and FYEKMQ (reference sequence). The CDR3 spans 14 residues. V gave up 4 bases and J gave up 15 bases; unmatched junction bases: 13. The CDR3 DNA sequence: TGTGCCAGCAGCTCATATCCGGGACAGGGTGGGTCGTTCTTC. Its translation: CASSSYPGQGGSFF.

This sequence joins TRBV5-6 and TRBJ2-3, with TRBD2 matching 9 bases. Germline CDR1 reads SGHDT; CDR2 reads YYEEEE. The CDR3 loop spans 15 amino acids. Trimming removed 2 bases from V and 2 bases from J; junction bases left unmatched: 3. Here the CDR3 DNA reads TGTGCCAGCAGCTTTCGCGGGGGGGCCACAGATACGCAGTATTTT. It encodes CASSFRGGATDTQYF.

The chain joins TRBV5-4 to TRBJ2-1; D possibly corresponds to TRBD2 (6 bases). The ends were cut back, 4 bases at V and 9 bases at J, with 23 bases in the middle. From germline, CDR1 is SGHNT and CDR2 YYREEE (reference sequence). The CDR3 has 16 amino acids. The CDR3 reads CASSPGAAGWTFEQFF. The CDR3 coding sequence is TGTGCCAGCAGCCCCGGTGCGGCGGGGTGGACTTTTGAGCAGTTCTTC.

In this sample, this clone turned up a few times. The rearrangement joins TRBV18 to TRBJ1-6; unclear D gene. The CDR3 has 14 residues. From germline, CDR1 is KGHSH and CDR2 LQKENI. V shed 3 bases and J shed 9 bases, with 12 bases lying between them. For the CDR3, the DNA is TGTGCCAGCTCACCCCCCGGGGTTGTTTCACCCCTCCACTTT. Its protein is CASSPPGVVSPLHF.

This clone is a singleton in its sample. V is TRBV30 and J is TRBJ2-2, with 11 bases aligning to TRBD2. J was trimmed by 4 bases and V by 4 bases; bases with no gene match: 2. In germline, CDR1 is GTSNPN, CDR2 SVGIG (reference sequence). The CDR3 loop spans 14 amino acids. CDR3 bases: TGTGCCTGGACGACTAGCGGGGTCACCGGGGAGCTGTTTTTT. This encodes CAWTTSGVTGELFF.

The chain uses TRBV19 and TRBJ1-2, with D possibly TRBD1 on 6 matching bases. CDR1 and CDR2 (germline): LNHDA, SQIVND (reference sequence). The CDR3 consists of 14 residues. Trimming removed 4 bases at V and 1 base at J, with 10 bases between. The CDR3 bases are TGTGCCAGTAGTAGGACAGAGAATAACTATGGCTACACCTTC. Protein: CASSRTENNYGYTF.

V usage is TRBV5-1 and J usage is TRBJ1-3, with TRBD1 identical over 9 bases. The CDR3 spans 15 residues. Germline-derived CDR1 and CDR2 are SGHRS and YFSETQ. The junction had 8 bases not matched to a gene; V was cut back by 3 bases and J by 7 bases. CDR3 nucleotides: TGCGCCAGCAGCTCAGGGGACAGGGTAACGAACACCATATATTTT. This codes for CASSSGDRVTNTIYF.